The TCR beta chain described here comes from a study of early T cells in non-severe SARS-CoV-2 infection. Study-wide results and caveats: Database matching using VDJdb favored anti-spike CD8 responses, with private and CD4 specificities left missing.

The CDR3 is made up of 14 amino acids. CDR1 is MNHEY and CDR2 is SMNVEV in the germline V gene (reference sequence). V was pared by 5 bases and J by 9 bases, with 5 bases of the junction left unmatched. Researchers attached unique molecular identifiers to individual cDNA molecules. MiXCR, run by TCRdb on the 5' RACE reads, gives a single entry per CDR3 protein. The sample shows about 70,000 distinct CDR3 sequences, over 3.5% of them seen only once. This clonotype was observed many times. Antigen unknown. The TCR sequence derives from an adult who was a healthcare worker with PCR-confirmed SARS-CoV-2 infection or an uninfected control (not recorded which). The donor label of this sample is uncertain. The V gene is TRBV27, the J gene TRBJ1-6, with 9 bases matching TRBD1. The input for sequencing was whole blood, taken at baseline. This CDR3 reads CASSTGTGFSPLHF. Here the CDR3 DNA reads TGTGCCAGCAGTACCGGGACAGGGTTTTCACCCCTCCACTTT.